The entry below gives a single T cell receptor beta chain sequence along with its context. The antigen is unknown. Isolated RNA was reverse transcribed into cDNA used as the sequencing template. Sequencing was performed with immunoSEQ multiplex PCR; in TCRdb, only in-frame clones are kept and a portion is missing. The sample lists more than 95,000 clones; roughly 58% were seen once. The sample belongs to a study of CD8+ T cells in alopecia areata. Study outcomes and limitations: In scalp and blood during tofacitinib, many expanded lesional clones persisted.

Indicated treatment: oral pan-JAK inhibitor, 5-10 mg twice daily. This sequence was found in a human donor with alopecia areata. The sample here was CD8+ T cells sorted from blood, taken at week 4, from a patient treated with tofacitinib.

The CDR3 loop is CAWDSDTEAFF. CDR3 coding DNA: TGTGCCTGGGATAGTGACACTGAAGCTTTCTTT. The chain employs TRBV30 and TRBJ1-1; no clear D gene. The CDR3 contains 11 residues. The germline V gene has CDR1 GTSNPN and CDR2 SVGIG (reference sequence). V was pared by 5 bases and J by 3 bases, with 7 bases between.